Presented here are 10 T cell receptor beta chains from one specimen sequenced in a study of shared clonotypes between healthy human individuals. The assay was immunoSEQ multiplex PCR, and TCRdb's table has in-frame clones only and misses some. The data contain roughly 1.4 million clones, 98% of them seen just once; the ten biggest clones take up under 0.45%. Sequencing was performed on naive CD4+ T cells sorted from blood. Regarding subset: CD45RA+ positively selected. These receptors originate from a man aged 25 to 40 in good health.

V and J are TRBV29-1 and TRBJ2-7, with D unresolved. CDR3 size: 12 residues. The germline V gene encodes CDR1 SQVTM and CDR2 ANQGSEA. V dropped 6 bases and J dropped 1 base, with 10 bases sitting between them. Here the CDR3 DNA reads TGCAGCGTCTCCGCGAGATCCTACGAGCAGTACTTC. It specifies CSVSARSYEQYF.

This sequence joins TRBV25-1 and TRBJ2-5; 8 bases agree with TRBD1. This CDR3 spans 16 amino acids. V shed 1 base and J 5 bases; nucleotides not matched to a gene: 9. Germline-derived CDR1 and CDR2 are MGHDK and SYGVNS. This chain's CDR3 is CASSELKTGVLETQYF. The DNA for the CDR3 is TGTGCCAGCAGTGAATTAAAGACAGGGGTTCTTGAGACCCAGTACTTC.

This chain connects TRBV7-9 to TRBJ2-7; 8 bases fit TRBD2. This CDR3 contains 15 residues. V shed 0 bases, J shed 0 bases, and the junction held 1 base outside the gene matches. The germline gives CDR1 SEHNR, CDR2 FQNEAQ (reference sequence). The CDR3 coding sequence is TGTGCCAGCAGCTTAGCCGGGACTAGCTCCTACGAGCAGTACTTC. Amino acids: CASSLAGTSSYEQYF.

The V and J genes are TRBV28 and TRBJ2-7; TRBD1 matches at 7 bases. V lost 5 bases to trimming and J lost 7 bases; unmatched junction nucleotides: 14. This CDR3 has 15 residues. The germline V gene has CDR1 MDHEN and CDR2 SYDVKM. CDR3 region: CASSASSLTGVEQYF. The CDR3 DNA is TGTGCCAGCAGTGCCTCCTCATTAACAGGGGTTGAGCAGTACTTC.

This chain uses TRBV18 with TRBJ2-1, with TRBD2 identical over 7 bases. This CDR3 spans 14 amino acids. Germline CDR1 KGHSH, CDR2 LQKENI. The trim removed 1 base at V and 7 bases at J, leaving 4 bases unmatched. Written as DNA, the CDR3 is TGTGCCAGCTCACCACTGGTAGCGGGTAATGAGCAGTTCTTC. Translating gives CASSPLVAGNEQFF.

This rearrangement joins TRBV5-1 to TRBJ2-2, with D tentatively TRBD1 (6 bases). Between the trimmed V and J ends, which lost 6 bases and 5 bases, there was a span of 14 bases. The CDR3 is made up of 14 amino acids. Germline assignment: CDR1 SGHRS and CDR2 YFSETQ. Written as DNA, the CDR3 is TGCGCCAGCACCCTACTGGACAGTACCGGGGAGCTGTTTTTT. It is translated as CASTLLDSTGELFF.

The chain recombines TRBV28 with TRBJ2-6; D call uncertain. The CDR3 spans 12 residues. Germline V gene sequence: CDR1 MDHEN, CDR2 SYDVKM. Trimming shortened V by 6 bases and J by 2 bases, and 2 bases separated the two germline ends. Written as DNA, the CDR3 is TGTGCCAGCAGCGCTGGGGCCAACGTCCTGACTTTC. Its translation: CASSAGANVLTF.

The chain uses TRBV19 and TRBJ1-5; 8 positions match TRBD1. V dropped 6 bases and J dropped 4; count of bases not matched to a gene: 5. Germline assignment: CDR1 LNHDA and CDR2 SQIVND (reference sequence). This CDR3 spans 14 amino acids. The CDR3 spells CASRRDRGNQPQHF. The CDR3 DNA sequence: TGTGCCAGTAGACGTGACAGGGGTAATCAGCCCCAGCATTTT. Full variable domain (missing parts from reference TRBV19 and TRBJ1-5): DGGITQSPKYLFRKEGQNVTLSCEQNLNHDAMYWYRQDPGQGLRLIYYSQIVNDFQKGDIAEGYSVSREKKESFPLTVTSAQKNPTAFYLCASRRDRGNQPQHFGDGTRLSIL.

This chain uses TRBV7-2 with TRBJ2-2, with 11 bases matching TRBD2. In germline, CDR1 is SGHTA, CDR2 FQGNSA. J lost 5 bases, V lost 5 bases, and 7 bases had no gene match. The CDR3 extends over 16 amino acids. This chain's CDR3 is CASSRTSGSRTGELFF. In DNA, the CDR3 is TGTGCCAGCAGCCGTACTAGCGGGAGTCGTACCGGGGAGCTGTTTTTT.

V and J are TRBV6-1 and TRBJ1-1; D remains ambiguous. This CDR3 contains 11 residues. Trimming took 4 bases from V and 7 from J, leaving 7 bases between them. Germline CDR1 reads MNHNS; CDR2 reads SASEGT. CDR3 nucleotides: TGTGCCAGCAGTGCCATGTATGAAGCTTTCTTT. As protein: CASSAMYEAFF.